This T cell receptor beta chain was profiled in a study of cytomegalovirus exposure and HLA in healthy donors. V gave up 3 bases and J gave up 7 bases; unmatched junction bases: 7. The germline V gene has CDR1 SQVTM and CDR2 ANQGSEA. The CDR3 is 13 residues long. PCR used 60 Vbeta primers and 13 Jbeta primers. The method was immunoSEQ multiplex PCR; TCRdb's version includes in-frame clones alone and lacks a portion of them. The sample lists 80,000 to 100,000 clones; under 70% were seen once. The clonotype comes from a man aged 45-60 years in good health and CMV-seronegative. The sequenced material came from PBMCs. V gene TRBV29-1 combines with J gene TRBJ1-2; TRBD1 matches 8 bases. The CDR3 nucleotides read TGCAGCGTTGACGGACAGGGAGCTGCTGGCTACACCTTC. This codes for CSVDGQGAAGYTF.